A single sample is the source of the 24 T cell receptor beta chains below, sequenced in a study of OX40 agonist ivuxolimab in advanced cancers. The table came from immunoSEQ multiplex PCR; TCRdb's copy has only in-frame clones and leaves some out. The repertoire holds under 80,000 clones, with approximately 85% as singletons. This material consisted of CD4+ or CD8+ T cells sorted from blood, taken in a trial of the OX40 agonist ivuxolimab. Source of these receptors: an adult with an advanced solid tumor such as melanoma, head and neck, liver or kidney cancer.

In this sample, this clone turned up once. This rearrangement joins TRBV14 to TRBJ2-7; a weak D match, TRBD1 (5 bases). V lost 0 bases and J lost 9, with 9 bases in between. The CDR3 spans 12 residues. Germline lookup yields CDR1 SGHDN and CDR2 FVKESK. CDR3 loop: CASSQEGVRQYF. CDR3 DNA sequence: TGTGCCAGCAGCCAAGAAGGGGTGAGGCAGTACTTC.

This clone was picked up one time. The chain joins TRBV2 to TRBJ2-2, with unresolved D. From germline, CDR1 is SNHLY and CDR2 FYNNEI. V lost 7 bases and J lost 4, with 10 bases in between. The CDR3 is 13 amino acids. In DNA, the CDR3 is TGTGCCAGCACGGCCTTACCCACCGGGGAGCTGTTTTTT. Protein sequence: CASTALPTGELFF.

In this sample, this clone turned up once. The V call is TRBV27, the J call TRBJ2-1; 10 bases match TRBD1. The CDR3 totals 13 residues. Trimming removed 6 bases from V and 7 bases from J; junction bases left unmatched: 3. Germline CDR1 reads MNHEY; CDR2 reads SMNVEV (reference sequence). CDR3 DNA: TGTGCCAGCAGGGACAGGGGGTGGAATGAGCAGTTCTTC. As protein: CASRDRGWNEQFF.

Here the CDR3 reads CASSRQGIGEKLFF. Written as DNA, the CDR3 is TGTGCCAGCAGCCGACAGGGTATTGGTGAAAAACTGTTTTTT. The chain recombines TRBV11-2 with TRBJ1-4; 7 bases are shared with TRBD1. The CDR3 consists of 14 residues. Germline loops: CDR1 SGHAT, CDR2 FQNNGV. Trimming at V came to 5 bases and at J to 7 bases, leaving 7 bases not matched to a gene.

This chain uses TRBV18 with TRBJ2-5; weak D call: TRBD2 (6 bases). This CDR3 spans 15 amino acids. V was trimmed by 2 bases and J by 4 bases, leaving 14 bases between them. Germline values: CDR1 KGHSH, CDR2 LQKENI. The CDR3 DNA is TGTGCCAGCTCACCAAATTCGGGAGAGGGAGAGACCCAGTACTTC. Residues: CASSPNSGEGETQYF.

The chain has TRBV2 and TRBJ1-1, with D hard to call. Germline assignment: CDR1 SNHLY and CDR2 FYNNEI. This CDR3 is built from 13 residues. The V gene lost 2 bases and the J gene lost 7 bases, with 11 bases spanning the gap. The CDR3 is CASSEWVAGEAFF. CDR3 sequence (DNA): TGTGCCAGCAGTGAATGGGTGGCTGGTGAAGCTTTCTTT.

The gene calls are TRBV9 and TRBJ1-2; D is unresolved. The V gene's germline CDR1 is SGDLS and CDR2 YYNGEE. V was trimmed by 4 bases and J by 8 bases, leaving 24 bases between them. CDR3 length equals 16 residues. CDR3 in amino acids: CASSFRGLTSGGGYTF. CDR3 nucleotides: TGTGCCAGCAGCTTCCGCGGCCTGACGTCAGGAGGAGGCTACACCTTC.

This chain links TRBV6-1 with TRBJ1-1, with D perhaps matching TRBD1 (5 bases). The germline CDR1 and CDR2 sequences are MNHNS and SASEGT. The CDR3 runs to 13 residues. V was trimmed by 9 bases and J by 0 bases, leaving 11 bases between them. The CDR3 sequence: CASRQSLNTEAFF. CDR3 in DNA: TGTGCCAGTCGACAGTCATTGAACACTGAAGCTTTCTTT.

The chain's CDR3 is CAWSVRGAEQYF. For the CDR3, the DNA is TGTGCCTGGAGTGTAAGGGGGGCCGAGCAGTACTTC. The chain uses TRBV30 and TRBJ2-7, with D perhaps matching TRBD1 or TRBD2 (6 bases each). V lost 0 bases and J lost 6, with 9 bases in between. CDR3 length: 12 residues. CDR1 and CDR2 from the germline V gene are GTSNPN and SVGIG (reference sequence).

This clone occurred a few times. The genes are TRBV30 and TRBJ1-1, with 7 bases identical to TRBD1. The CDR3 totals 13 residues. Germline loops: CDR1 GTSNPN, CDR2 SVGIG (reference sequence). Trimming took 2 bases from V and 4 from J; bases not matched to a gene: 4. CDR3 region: CAWSRQGGTEAFF. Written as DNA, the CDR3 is TGTGCCTGGAGTCGGCAGGGGGGCACTGAAGCTTTCTTT.

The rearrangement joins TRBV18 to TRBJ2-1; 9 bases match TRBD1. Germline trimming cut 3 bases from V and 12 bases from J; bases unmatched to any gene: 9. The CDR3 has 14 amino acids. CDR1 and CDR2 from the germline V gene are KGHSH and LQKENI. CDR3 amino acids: CASSPRDRALRQFF. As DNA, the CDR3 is TGTGCCAGCTCACCCCGGGACAGGGCACTGCGGCAGTTCTTC.

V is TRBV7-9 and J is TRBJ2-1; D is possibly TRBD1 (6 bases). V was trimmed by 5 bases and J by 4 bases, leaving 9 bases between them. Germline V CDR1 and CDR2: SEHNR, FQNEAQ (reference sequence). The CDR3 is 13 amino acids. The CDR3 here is CASSKDSYNEQFF. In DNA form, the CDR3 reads TGTGCCAGCAGCAAGGACAGTTACAATGAGCAGTTCTTC. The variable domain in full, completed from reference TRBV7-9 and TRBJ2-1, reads DTGVSQNPRHKITKRGQNVTFRCDPISEHNRLYWYRQTLGQGPEFLTYFQNEAQLEKSRLLSDRFSAERPKGSFSTLEIQRTEQGDSAMYLCASSKDSYNEQFFGPGTRLTVL.

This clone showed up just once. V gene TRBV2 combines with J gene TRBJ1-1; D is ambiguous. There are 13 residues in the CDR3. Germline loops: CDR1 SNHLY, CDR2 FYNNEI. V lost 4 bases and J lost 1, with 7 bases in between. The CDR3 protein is CASSVDENTEAFF. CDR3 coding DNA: TGTGCCAGCAGTGTCGATGAGAACACTGAAGCTTTCTTT.

The CDR3 region has the DNA TGTGCCAGCAGCCAAGTAACTTCAATCGGGATTCAGTACTTC. Protein sequence: CASSQVTSIGIQYF. The V call is TRBV4-2, the J call TRBJ2-4, with no clear D. V was clipped by 1 base and J by 10 bases, with 14 bases between them. CDR1 is LGHNA and CDR2 is YNFKEQ in the germline V gene. This CDR3 has 14 residues.

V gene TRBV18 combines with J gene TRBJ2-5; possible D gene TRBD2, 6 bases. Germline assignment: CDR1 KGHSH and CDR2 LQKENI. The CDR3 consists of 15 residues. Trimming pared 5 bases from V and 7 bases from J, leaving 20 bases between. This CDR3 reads CASSSGIGLPGTQYF. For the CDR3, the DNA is TGTGCCAGCTCATCAGGGATCGGACTACCTGGGACCCAGTACTTC.

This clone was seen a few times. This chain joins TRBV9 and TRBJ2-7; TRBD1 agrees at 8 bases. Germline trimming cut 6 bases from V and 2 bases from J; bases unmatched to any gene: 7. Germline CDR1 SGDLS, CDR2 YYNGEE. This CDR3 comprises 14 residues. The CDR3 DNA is TGTGCCAGCACTTCAGGACAGGGCGCCTACGAGCAGTACTTC. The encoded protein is CASTSGQGAYEQYF.

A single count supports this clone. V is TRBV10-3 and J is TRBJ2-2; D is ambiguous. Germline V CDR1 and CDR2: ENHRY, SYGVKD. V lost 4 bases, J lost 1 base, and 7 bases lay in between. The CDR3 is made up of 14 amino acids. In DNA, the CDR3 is TGTGCCATCAGTGTTGGGCAGAACACCGGGGAGCTGTTTTTT. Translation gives CAISVGQNTGELFF.

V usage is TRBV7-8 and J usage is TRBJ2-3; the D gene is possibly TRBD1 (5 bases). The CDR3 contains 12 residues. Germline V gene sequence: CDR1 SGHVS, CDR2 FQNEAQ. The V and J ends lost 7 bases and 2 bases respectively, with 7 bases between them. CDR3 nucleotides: TGTGCCAGCACCAGGGCCACAGATACGCAGTATTTT. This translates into CASTRATDTQYF.

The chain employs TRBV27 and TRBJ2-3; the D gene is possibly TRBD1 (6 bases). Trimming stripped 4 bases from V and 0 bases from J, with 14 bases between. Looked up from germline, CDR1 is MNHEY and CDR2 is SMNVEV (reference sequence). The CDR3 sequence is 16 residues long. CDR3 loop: CASSSTPDRSTDTQYF. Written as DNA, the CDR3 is TGTGCCAGCAGTTCCACTCCCGACAGGAGCACAGATACGCAGTATTTT.

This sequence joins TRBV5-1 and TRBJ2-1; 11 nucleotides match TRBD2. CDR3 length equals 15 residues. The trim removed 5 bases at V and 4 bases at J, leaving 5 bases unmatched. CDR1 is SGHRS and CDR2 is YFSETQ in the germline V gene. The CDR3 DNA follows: TGCGCCAGCAGGACTAGCGGGATGGGTTACAATGAGCAGTTCTTC. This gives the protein CASRTSGMGYNEQFF. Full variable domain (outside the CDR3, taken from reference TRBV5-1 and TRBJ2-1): KAGVTQTPRYLIKTRGQQVTLSCSPISGHRSVSWYQQTPGQGLQFLFEYFSETQRNKGNFPGRFSGRQFSNSRSEMNVSTLELGDSALYLCASRTSGMGYNEQFFGPGTRLTVL.

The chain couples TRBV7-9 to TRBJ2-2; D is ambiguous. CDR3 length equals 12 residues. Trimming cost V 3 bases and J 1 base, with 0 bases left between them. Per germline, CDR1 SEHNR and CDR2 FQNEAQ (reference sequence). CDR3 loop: CASSLNTGELFF. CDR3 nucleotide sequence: TGTGCCAGCAGCTTGAACACCGGGGAGCTGTTTTTT.

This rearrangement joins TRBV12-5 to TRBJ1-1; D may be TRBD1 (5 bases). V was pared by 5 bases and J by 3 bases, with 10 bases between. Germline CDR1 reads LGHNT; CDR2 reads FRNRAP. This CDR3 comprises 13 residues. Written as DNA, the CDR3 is TGTGCTAGTGGTGAAGGGACTCACACTGAAGCTTTCTTT. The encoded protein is CASGEGTHTEAFF.

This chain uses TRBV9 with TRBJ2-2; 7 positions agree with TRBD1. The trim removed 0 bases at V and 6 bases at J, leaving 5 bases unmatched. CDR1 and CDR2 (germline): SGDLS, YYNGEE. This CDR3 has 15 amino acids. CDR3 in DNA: TGTGCCAGCAGCGTAGCGCGGCAGGGGGCCGGGGAGCTGTTTTTT. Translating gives CASSVARQGAGELFF.

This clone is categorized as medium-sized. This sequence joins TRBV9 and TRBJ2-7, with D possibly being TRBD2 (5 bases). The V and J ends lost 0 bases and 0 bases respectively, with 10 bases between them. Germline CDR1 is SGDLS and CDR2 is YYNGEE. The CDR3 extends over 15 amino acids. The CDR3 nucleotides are TGTGCCAGCAGCGTAGGGGTAGGGAGCTCCTACGAGCAGTACTTC. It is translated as CASSVGVGSSYEQYF.